This TCR beta chain was captured in a study of blood T cell repertoires in COVID-19. V lost 1 base and J lost 8, with 8 bases in between. The CDR3 has 12 residues. Germline assignment: CDR1 SGHTA and CDR2 FQGNSA. Produced via immunoSEQ multiplex PCR; TCRdb's table is partial and in-frame only. Seen here are 200,000 to 300,000 clones, around nine tenths observed once, and the top ten hold roughly 5%. The chain joins TRBV7-2 to TRBJ1-1; no reliable D call. Sequenced sample: peripheral blood. This TCR came from a woman in her sixties with COVID-19, enrolled during active disease. CDR3 region: CASSLGRREAFF. The CDR3 coding sequence is TGTGCCAGCAGCTTAGGGAGACGGGAAGCTTTCTTT.